This TCR beta chain was sequenced in a study of cytomegalovirus exposure and HLA in healthy donors. Points from the study as a whole: Being productive about 90% or about 30% of the time was typical of most TCR beta V segments in an earlier analysis. Among TCR beta chains, those listed as cytomegalovirus-associated numbered about 160. Looking again later, the authors saw that most CMV-associated TCR beta chains seemed HLA-restricted.

The CDR3 runs 15 residues. The germline V and J ends were trimmed by 3 bases and 4 bases, with 17 bases remaining between them. CDR1 and CDR2 (germline): SGHNT, YYREEE (reference sequence). Vbeta (60) and Jbeta (13) primers were used in the PCR. Some clones are missing from TCRdb's copy, which holds only in-frame ones; the method was immunoSEQ multiplex PCR. In all, the sample yields fewer than 40,000 clones. Comment on this clone: Its matching antigen is unknown.

The rearrangement joins TRBV5-4 to TRBJ2-7; weak D call: TRBD2 (5 bases). This receptor was taken from a woman aged 40-49 years in good health and CMV-seropositive. The sequenced sample was PBMCs. DNA for the CDR3: TGTGCCAGCAGCTCAGGACGGGGAATACCGTACGAGCAGTACTTC. It specifies CASSSGRGIPYEQYF.